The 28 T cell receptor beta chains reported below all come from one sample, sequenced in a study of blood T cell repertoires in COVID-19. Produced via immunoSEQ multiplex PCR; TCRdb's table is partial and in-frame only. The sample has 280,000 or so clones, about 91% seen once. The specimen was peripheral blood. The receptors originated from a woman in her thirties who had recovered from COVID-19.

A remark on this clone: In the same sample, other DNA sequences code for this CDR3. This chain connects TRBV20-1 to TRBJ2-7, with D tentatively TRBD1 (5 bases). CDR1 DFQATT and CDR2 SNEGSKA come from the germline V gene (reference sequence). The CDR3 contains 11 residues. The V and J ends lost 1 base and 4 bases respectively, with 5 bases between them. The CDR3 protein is CSARAGYEQYF. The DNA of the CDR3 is TGCAGTGCTAGAGCAGGGTACGAGCAGTACTTC.

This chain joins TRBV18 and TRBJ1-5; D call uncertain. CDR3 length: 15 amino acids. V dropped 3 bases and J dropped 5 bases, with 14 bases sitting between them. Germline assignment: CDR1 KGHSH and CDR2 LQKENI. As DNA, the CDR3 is TGTGCCAGCTCACCCCGGGAAATAGGTTATCAGCCCCAGCATTTT. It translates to CASSPREIGYQPQHF.

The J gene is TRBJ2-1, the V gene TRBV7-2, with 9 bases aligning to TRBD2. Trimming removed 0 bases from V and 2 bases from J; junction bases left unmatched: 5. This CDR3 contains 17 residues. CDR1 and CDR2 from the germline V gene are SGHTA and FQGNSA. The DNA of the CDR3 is TGTGCCAGCAGCTTAGCTCGCGGGGGGGCCCCCTACAATGAGCAGTTCTTC. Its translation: CASSLARGGAPYNEQFF.

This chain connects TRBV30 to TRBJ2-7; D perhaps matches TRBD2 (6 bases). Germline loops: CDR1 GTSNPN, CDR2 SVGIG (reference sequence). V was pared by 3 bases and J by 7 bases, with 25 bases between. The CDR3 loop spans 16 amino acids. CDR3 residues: CAWSPTRDSTSGEQYF. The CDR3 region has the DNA TGTGCCTGGAGCCCAACGCGGGATAGCACGTCGGGGGAGCAGTACTTC.

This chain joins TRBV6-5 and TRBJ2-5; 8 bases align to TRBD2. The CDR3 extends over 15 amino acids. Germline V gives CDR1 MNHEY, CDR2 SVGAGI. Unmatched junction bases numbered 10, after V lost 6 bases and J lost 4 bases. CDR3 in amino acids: CASSSSGLAGETQYF. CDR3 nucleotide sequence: TGTGCCAGCAGCAGCTCAGGACTAGCCGGAGAGACCCAGTACTTC.

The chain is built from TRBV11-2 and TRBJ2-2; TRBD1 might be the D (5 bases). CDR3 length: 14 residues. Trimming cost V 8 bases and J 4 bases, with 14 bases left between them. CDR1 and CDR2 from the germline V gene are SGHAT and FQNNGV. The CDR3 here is CASLRVPTTGELFF. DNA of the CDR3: TGTGCCAGCCTCAGGGTCCCCACCACCGGGGAGCTGTTTTTT.

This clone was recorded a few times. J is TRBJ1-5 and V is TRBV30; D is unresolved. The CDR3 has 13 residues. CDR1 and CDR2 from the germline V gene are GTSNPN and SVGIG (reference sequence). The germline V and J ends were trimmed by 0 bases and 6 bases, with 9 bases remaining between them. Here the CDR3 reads CAWSVGIFQPQHF. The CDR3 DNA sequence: TGTGCCTGGAGTGTCGGTATATTTCAGCCCCAGCATTTT.

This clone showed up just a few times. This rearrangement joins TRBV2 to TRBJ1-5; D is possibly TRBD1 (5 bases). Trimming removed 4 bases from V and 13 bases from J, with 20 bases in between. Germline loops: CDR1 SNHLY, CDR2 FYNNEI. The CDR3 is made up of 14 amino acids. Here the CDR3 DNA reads TGTGCCAGCAGTGGGGGAGCAGGGCGGGAAATACAGCATTTT. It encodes CASSGGAGREIQHF.

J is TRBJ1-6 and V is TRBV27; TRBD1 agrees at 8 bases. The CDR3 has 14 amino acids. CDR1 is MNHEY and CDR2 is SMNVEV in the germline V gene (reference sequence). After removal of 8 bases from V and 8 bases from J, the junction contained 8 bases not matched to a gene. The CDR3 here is CASGQTGVYSPLHF. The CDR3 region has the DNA TGTGCCAGCGGCCAGACAGGGGTATATTCACCCCTCCACTTT.

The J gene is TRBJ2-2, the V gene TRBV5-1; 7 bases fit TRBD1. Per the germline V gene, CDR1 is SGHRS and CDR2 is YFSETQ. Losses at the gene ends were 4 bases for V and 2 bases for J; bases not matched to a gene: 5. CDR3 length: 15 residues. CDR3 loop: CASSPGQDNTGELFF. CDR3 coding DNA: TGCGCCAGCAGCCCCGGACAGGATAACACCGGGGAGCTGTTTTTT.

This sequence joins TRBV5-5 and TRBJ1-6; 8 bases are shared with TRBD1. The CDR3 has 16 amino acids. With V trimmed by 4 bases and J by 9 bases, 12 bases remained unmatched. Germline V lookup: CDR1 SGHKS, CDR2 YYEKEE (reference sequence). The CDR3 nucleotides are TGTGCCAGCAGCCCAGAAATGACAGGGGCAACTTCACCCCTCCACTTT. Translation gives CASSPEMTGATSPLHF.

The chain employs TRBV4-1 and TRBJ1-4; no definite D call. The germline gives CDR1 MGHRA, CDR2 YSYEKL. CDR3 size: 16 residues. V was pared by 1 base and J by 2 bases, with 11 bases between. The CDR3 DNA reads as TGCGCCAGCAGCCAAGTCCCTCTCGCGACTAATGAAAAACTGTTTTTT. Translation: CASSQVPLATNEKLFF.

The CDR3 loop is CASRDRAPNTEAFF. CDR3 coding DNA: TGTGCCAGCAGGGACAGGGCCCCGAACACTGAAGCTTTCTTT. The V and J genes are TRBV28 and TRBJ1-1, with 8 bases fitting TRBD1. Germline CDR1 is MDHEN and CDR2 is SYDVKM. V trimming: 6 bases; J trimming: 1 base; junction bases outside the gene matches: 4. This CDR3 is 14 amino acids long.

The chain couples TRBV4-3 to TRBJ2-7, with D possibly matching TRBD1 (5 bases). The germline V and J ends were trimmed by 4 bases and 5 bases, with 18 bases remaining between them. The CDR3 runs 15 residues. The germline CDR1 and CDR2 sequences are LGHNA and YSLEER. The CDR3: CASSPNPGMYHEQYF. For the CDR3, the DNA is TGCGCCAGCAGCCCCAACCCAGGGATGTACCACGAGCAGTACTTC.

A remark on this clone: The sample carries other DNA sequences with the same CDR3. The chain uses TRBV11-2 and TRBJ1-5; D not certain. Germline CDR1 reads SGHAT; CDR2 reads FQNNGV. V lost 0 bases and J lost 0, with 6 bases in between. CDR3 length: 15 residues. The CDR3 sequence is CASSLERGSNQPQHF. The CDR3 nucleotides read TGTGCCAGCAGCTTAGAACGGGGTAGCAATCAGCCCCAGCATTTT.

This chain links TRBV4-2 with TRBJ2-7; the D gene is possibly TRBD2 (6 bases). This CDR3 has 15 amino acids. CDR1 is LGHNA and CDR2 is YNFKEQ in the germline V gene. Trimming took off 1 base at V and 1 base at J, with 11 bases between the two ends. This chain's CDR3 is CASSQGASESYEQYF. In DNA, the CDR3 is TGTGCCAGCAGCCAAGGGGCTAGCGAATCCTACGAGCAGTACTTC.

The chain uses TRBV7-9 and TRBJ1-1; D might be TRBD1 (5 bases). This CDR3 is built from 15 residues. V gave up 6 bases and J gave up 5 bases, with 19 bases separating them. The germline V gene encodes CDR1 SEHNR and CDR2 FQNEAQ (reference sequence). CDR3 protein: CASRHEVGGGTEAFF. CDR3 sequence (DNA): TGTGCCAGCAGGCACGAGGTAGGCGGGGGGACTGAAGCTTTCTTT.

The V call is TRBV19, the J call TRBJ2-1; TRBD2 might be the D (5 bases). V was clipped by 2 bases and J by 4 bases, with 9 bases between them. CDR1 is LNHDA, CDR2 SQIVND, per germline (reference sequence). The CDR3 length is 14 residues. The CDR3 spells CASSIYSDYNEQFF. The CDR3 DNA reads TGTGCCAGTAGTATATATAGCGATTACAATGAGCAGTTCTTC.

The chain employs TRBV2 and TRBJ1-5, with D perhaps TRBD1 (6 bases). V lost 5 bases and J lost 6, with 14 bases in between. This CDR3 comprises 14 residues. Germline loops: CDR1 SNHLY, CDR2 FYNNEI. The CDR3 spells CASSQGPEGQPQHF. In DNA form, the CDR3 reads TGTGCCAGCAGTCAGGGGCCAGAGGGTCAGCCCCAGCATTTT.

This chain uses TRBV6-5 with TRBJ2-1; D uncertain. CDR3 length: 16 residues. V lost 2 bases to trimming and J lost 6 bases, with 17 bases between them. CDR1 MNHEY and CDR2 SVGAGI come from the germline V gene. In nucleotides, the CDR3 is TGTGCCAGCAGTTACGTAATAGCTAGTGGTGGCAATGAGCAGTTCTTC. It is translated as CASSYVIASGGNEQFF.

The CDR3 loop reads CASSRDRGALLTGELFF. DNA for the CDR3: TGTGCCAGCAGCAGGGACAGGGGGGCCTTACTCACCGGGGAGCTGTTTTTT. The V call is TRBV7-2, the J call TRBJ2-2; 11 bases match TRBD1. The CDR3 contains 17 residues. Germline V gene sequence: CDR1 SGHTA, CDR2 FQGNSA. Trimming took 5 bases from V and 4 from J; bases not matched to a gene: 9.

The CDR3 loop is CASSLQLGVNTGELFF. The DNA of the CDR3 is TGCGCCAGCAGCCTTCAGCTAGGCGTAAACACCGGGGAGCTGTTTTTT. The chain uses TRBV4-1 and TRBJ2-2; D unresolved. V was shortened by 4 bases and J by 2 bases, with 14 bases between the two germline ends. CDR1 and CDR2 (germline): MGHRA, YSYEKL. The CDR3 spans 16 residues.

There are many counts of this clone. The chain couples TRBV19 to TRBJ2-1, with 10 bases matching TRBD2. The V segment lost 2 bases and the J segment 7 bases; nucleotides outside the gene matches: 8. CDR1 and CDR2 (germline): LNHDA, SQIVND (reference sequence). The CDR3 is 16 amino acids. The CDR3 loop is CASSIISSGGRNEQFF. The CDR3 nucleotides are TGTGCCAGTAGTATAATTTCTAGCGGGGGCCGGAATGAGCAGTTCTTC.

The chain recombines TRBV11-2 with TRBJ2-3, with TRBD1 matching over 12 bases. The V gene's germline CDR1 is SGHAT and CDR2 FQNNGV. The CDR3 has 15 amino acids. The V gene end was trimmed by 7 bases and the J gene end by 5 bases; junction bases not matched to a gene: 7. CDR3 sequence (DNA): TGTGCCAGCACCTCATGGGACAGGGGGCGAGATACGCAGTATTTT. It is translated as CASTSWDRGRDTQYF.

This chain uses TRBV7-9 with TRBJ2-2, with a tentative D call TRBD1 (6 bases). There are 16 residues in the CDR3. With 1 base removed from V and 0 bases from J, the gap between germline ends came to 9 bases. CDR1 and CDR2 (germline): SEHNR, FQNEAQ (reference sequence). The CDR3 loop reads CASSLGQGPNTGELFF. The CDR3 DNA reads TGTGCCAGCAGCTTAGGGCAGGGGCCGAACACCGGGGAGCTGTTTTTT.

CDR3 sequence reads: CASSSSAQGRNTEAFF. CDR3 DNA sequence: TGTGCCAGCAGCTCCTCTGCACAGGGTAGGAACACTGAAGCTTTCTTT. This chain uses TRBV13 with TRBJ1-1; maybe TRBD1 (6 bases). This CDR3 spans 16 amino acids. V lost 4 bases and J 1 base, leaving 16 bases between the germline ends. Germline values: CDR1 PRHDT, CDR2 FYEKMQ (reference sequence).

The CDR3: CASSHSSGGSNEQFF. In DNA, the CDR3 is TGTGCCAGCAGTCACTCTAGCGGGGGTTCTAATGAGCAGTTCTTC. The chain has TRBV2 and TRBJ2-1, with 10 positions matching TRBD2. This CDR3 comprises 15 residues. Unmatched junction bases numbered 8, after V lost 5 bases and J lost 7 bases. Germline V CDR1 and CDR2: SNHLY, FYNNEI.

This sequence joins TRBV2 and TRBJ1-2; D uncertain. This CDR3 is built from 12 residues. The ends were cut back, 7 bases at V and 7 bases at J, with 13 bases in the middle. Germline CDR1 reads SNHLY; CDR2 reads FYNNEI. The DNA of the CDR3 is TGTGCCAGCAAAATTACAGCCAGTGGCTACACCTTC. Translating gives CASKITASGYTF.